These 17 T cell receptor beta chains were sequenced from one sample in a study of cytomegalovirus exposure and HLA in healthy donors (dated by TCRdb to the late 2010s). Receptor libraries were prepared by the immunoSEQ multiplex PCR assay. For the multiplex PCR, a mixture combining 60 forward primers for TCR Vbeta segments and 13 reverse primers for TCR Jbeta segments was used. TCRdb took this table from immuneACCESS and kept in-frame rearrangements with V and J called. Such tables lack part of the clones; where checked against another copy, unresolved V genes explain under half of the gap, and the rest is unexplained. This sample lists around 120,000 clones; around 70% were detected once. The ten top clones hold approximately 2.6% of the sample. The sample was PBMCs. The receptors were gathered from a human donor in good health.

The rearrangement links TRBV2 to TRBJ1-2; 8 bases match TRBD1. The germline CDR1 and CDR2 sequences are SNHLY and FYNNEI. The CDR3 loop spans 12 amino acids. Trimming at V came to 8 bases and at J to 7 bases, leaving 6 bases not matched to a gene. The CDR3 bases are TGTGCCAGCTTCAGGGGGCACAGTGGCTACACCTTC. It yields the protein CASFRGHSGYTF.

This clone was seen a handful of times. V and J are TRBV10-3 and TRBJ1-2, with D perhaps TRBD1 (5 bases). This CDR3 is 17 amino acids long. Trimming shortened V by 10 bases and J by 0 bases, and 24 bases separated the two germline ends. CDR1 and CDR2 (germline): ENHRY, SYGVKD. The CDR3 is CATLKRDSGFPNYGYTF. CDR3 coding DNA: TGTGCCACCCTCAAAAGGGATTCAGGGTTCCCTAACTATGGCTACACCTTC.

The V gene is TRBV7-9, the J gene TRBJ1-2; no reliable D call. V lost 5 bases and J lost 8, with 15 bases in between. This CDR3 spans 13 amino acids. Germline V gene lookup returns CDR1 SEHNR and CDR2 FQNEAQ (reference sequence). CDR3: CASSRTAKPGYTF. The DNA of the CDR3 is TGTGCCAGCAGCCGGACTGCCAAACCCGGCTACACCTTC.

The rearrangement joins TRBV9 to TRBJ2-4; a weak D match, TRBD1 (6 bases). Germline V CDR1 and CDR2: SGDLS, YYNGEE. This CDR3 contains 13 residues. The ends were cut back, 4 bases at V and 7 bases at J, with 12 bases in the middle. The CDR3 loop is CASSPGVWNIQYF. The CDR3, as DNA: TGTGCCAGCAGCCCAGGGGTGTGGAACATTCAGTACTTC.

The rearrangement uses TRBV5-1 and TRBJ1-1; D gene ambiguous. With 0 bases removed from V and 5 bases from J, the gap between germline ends came to 8 bases. Per germline, CDR1 SGHRS and CDR2 YFSETQ. CDR3 length equals 13 residues. The CDR3 nucleotides read TGCGCCAGCAGCTTGGACACGAGGACTGAAGCTTTCTTT. This encodes CASSLDTRTEAFF.

This rearrangement joins TRBV19 to TRBJ1-1; 7 bases fit TRBD1. With V trimmed by 1 base and J by 1 base, 0 bases remained unmatched. The germline gives CDR1 LNHDA, CDR2 SQIVND (reference sequence). The CDR3 consists of 14 residues. CDR3 DNA: TGTGCCAGTAGTATAGGGACAGGGAACACTGAAGCTTTCTTT. Protein: CASSIGTGNTEAFF.

The rearrangement uses TRBV7-8 and TRBJ2-1, with 8 positions matching TRBD2. V was clipped by 5 bases and J by 0 bases; unmatched bases: 3. The CDR3 length is 15 residues. Germline V CDR1 and CDR2: SGHVS, FQNEAQ. The DNA for the CDR3 is TGTGCCAGCAGCCCCAGCGGGAGCTCCTACAATGAGCAGTTCTTC. This gives the protein CASSPSGSSYNEQFF.

This clone has more than one count but fewer than ten. V gene TRBV6-1 combines with J gene TRBJ2-1, with 7 positions matching TRBD2. Germline CDR1 is MNHNS and CDR2 is SASEGT. Germline trimming cut 2 bases from V and 0 bases from J; bases unmatched to any gene: 10. CDR3 size: 18 residues. The chain's CDR3 is CASSERASGPPSYNEQFF. The CDR3 coding sequence is TGTGCCAGCAGTGAAAGGGCTAGCGGACCGCCCTCCTACAATGAGCAGTTCTTC.

A few counts support this clone. V gene TRBV6-5 combines with J gene TRBJ2-1; no clear D. Germline V gives CDR1 MNHEY, CDR2 SVGAGI. V lost 5 bases and J lost 6, with 14 bases in between. The length of the CDR3 is 14 residues. The CDR3 nucleotides read TGTGCCAGCAGTGAACCGGGTCGCTCCAATGAGCAGTTCTTC. Protein sequence: CASSEPGRSNEQFF.

This rearrangement joins TRBV7-2 to TRBJ1-3; the D is unclear. The CDR3 extends over 14 amino acids. The V end was cut by 0 bases, the J end by 8 bases, with 11 bases between. Germline CDR1 is SGHTA and CDR2 is FQGNSA. The CDR3 loop is CASSLALGSDTIYF. CDR3 sequence (DNA): TGTGCCAGCAGCTTAGCGCTGGGGAGTGACACCATATATTTT.

The chain has TRBV30 and TRBJ2-7; 11 nucleotides match TRBD1. The CDR3 contains 17 residues. V lost 0 bases and J lost 0; bases outside the gene matches: 7. Germline V gene sequence: CDR1 GTSNPN, CDR2 SVGIG (reference sequence). This chain's CDR3 is CAWSVRFGTGGSYEQYF. The DNA of the CDR3 is TGTGCCTGGAGTGTACGGTTCGGGACAGGGGGCTCCTACGAGCAGTACTTC.

The chain combines TRBV2 with TRBJ2-5; D remains ambiguous. The CDR3 has 11 residues. With 7 bases removed from V and 2 bases from J, the gap between germline ends came to 5 bases. Germline-derived CDR1 and CDR2 are SNHLY and FYNNEI. CDR3 coding DNA: TGTGCCAGCACCATTCAAGAGACCCAGTACTTC. Residues: CASTIQETQYF.

This clone was recorded a few times. This chain connects TRBV4-3 to TRBJ2-7; TRBD2 might be the D (7 bases). Trimming pared 0 bases from V and 4 bases from J, leaving 13 bases between. CDR1 and CDR2 (germline): LGHNA, YSLEER. The CDR3 runs 15 residues. The CDR3 bases are TGCGCCAGCAGCCAAGAAGGCAGGGGAGGGTACGAGCAGTACTTC. It is translated as CASSQEGRGGYEQYF.

The rearrangement uses TRBV5-4 and TRBJ2-4; 14 bases agree with TRBD2. Germline lookup yields CDR1 SGHNT and CDR2 YYREEE (reference sequence). This CDR3 is built from 18 residues. V trimming: 4 bases; J trimming: 7 bases; junction bases outside the gene matches: 13. For the CDR3, the DNA is TGTGCCAGCAGCGCCTGGACTAGCGGGGGGTTAAGGGGGAACATTCAGTACTTC. It specifies CASSAWTSGGLRGNIQYF.

The chain couples TRBV15 to TRBJ1-4; 7 bases line up with TRBD1. CDR3 length: 16 residues. J lost 7 bases, V lost 2 bases, and 10 bases had no gene match. Germline V CDR1 and CDR2: LNHNV, YYDKDF (reference sequence). DNA of the CDR3: TGTGCCACCAGCAGACCCCTTGTAGGGGGCGGTGAAAAACTGTTTTTT. Translation: CATSRPLVGGGEKLFF. Filled out from reference TRBV15 and TRBJ1-4, the complete variable domain reads DAMVIQNPRYQVTQFGKPVTLSCSQTLNHNVMYWYQQKSSQAPKLLFHYYDKDFNNEADTPDNFQSRRPNTSFCFLDIRSPGLGDTAMYLCATSRPLVGGGEKLFFGSGTQLSVL.

The rearrangement links TRBV7-8 to TRBJ2-2; 7 nucleotides align to TRBD1. CDR1 is SGHVS, CDR2 FQNEAQ, per germline. Trimming removed 5 bases from V and 0 bases from J; junction bases left unmatched: 6. The CDR3 length is 16 residues. In DNA form, the CDR3 reads TGTGCCAGCAGCCCGAGGACAGGAACGAACACCGGGGAGCTGTTTTTT. Translating it yields CASSPRTGTNTGELFF.

This clone showed up just once. This chain connects TRBV6-6 to TRBJ2-7; 9 bases map to TRBD2. V shed 8 bases, J shed 6 bases, and the junction held 11 bases outside the gene matches. The CDR3 loop spans 14 amino acids. Per germline, CDR1 MNHNY and CDR2 SVGAGI (reference sequence). The DNA for the CDR3 is TGTGCCAGCGACCTCAGCGGGAGGTCAAGCGAGCAGTACTTC. This sequence encodes CASDLSGRSSEQYF.